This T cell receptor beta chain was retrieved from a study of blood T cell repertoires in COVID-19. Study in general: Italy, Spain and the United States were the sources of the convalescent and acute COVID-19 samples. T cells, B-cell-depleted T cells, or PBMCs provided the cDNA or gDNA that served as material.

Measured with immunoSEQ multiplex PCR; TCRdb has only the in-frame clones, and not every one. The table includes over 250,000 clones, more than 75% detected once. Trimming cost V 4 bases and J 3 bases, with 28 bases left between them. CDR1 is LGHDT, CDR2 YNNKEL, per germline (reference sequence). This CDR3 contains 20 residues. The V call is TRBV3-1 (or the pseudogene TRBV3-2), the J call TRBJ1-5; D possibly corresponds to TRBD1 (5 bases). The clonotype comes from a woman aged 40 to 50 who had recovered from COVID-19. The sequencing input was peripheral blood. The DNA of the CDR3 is TGTGCCAGCAGCCCCCCCGGGGCGGGGGTACTGTCATTGGACAATCAGCCCCAGCATTTT. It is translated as CASSPPGAGVLSLDNQPQHF.